Below, 18 T cell receptor beta chains from the same sample are listed, as sequenced in a study of cytomegalovirus exposure and HLA in healthy donors. PCR amplification relied on 60 Vbeta primers (plus 13 Jbeta primers). Clones were read by immunoSEQ multiplex PCR, and TCRdb kept only the in-frame ones, dropping some. The repertoire holds 100,000 or so clones, about 79% seen once, with about 1.1% in the top ten. The sequencing input was PBMCs. The receptors stem from a woman aged 18-29 years in good health and CMV-seronegative.

DNA for the CDR3: TGTGCCAGCATAACCGGGACAGGGGAGGGTGGCTACACCTTC. Amino acids: CASITGTGEGGYTF. The V call is TRBV2, the J call TRBJ1-2, with 10 nucleotides matching TRBD1. The CDR3 loop spans 14 amino acids. CDR1 is SNHLY, CDR2 FYNNEI, per germline. J lost 7 bases, V lost 7 bases, and 9 bases had no gene match.

V and J are TRBV7-2 and TRBJ2-5, with 14 bases fitting TRBD2. Germline CDR1 reads SGHTA; CDR2 reads FQGNSA. Germline trimming cut 3 bases from V and 5 bases from J; bases unmatched to any gene: 5. The CDR3 runs to 16 residues. CDR3 in amino acids: CASSFRLAGGRETQYF. DNA for the CDR3: TGTGCCAGCAGCTTCCGACTAGCGGGGGGGCGTGAGACCCAGTACTTC.

This clone was seen more than once but under ten times. The chain is built from TRBV5-6 and TRBJ1-4; the match to TRBD1 covers 11 bases. Germline assignment: CDR1 SGHDT and CDR2 YYEEEE. Trimming took 5 bases from V and 5 from J; bases not matched to a gene: 5. This CDR3 spans 15 amino acids. The DNA for the CDR3 is TGTGCCAGCAGACGGGACAGGGGGAGGAATGAAAAACTGTTTTTT. Residues: CASRRDRGRNEKLFF.

This clone appeared a few times. The chain couples TRBV4-2 to TRBJ1-6, with 9 bases aligning to TRBD1. The CDR3 totals 15 residues. CDR1 and CDR2 (germline): LGHNA, YNFKEQ. The J segment lost 7 bases and the V segment lost 4 bases, leaving 5 bases of the junction unmatched. The DNA of the CDR3 is TGTGCCAGCAGCCGATCCGGGACAGGGAATTCACCCCTCCACTTT. The encoded protein is CASSRSGTGNSPLHF.

The chain joins TRBV28 to TRBJ1-4; 11 bases map to TRBD1. Trimming took 4 bases from V and 7 from J; bases not matched to a gene: 5. Germline CDR1 MDHEN, CDR2 SYDVKM. The CDR3 is 15 amino acids. CDR3 nucleotides: TGTGCCAGCAGTTCGCCTGGGACAGGGGGTGAAAAACTGTTTTTT. It specifies CASSSPGTGGEKLFF.

Regarding this clone: The junction differs from germline at one of its ends, possibly a read error. The V call is TRBV5-5, the J call TRBJ1-3; D is ambiguous. Germline CDR1 reads SGHKS; CDR2 reads YYEKEE (reference sequence). The CDR3 spans 16 residues. The CDR3 DNA reads as TGTGTCAGCAGCTTGGATGCTCAGGCCAGGCGCGACACCATATATTTT. It codes for CVSSLDAQARRDTIYF.

The J gene is TRBJ1-1, the V gene TRBV7-6; TRBD1 might be the D (5 bases). Trimming cost V 2 bases and J 1 base, with 8 bases left between them. Germline CDR1 reads SGHVS; CDR2 reads FNYEAQ. CDR3 length: 14 amino acids. The CDR3 region has the DNA TGTGCCAGCAGCTTATACAGGCGGAACACTGAAGCTTTCTTT. As protein: CASSLYRRNTEAFF.

The rearrangement links TRBV20-1 to TRBJ1-1; TRBD1 might be the D (5 bases). V was cut by 1 base and J by 8 bases, with 8 bases left in between. The V gene's germline CDR1 is DFQATT and CDR2 SNEGSKA (reference sequence). The length of the CDR3 is 11 residues. This CDR3 is CSARVNREAFF. CDR3 DNA sequence: TGCAGTGCTAGAGTTAACAGGGAAGCTTTCTTT.

In its sample, this clone was seen a few times. The chain recombines TRBV5-6 with TRBJ2-5, with 14 bases identical to TRBD2. After removal of 3 bases from V and 9 bases from J, the junction contained 4 bases not matched to a gene. The CDR3 length is 14 residues. CDR1 is SGHDT, CDR2 YYEEEE, per germline. This CDR3 is CASSWGLAGAAQYF. CDR3 DNA sequence: TGTGCCAGCAGCTGGGGACTAGCGGGAGCGGCCCAGTACTTC.

The CDR3 sequence: CASSAPYDRGGKLFF. CDR3 bases: TGTGCCAGCAGCGCGCCGTACGACAGGGGTGGAAAACTGTTTTTT. The chain employs TRBV9 and TRBJ1-4, with 8 bases lining up with TRBD1. The CDR3 length is 15 residues. From germline, CDR1 is SGDLS and CDR2 YYNGEE. V shed 3 bases, J shed 10 bases, and the junction held 11 bases outside the gene matches.

The V gene is TRBV7-3, the J gene TRBJ2-1, with TRBD1 matching over 7 bases. The CDR3 is 15 residues long. CDR1 and CDR2 (germline): SGHTA, FQGTGA. J was trimmed by 4 bases and V by 0 bases; bases with no gene match: 3. The CDR3 coding sequence is TGTGCCAGCAGCTTAACAGGGGACAGATACAATGAGCAGTTCTTC. Amino acids: CASSLTGDRYNEQFF.

This clone was seen just once. The V and J genes are TRBV7-5 and TRBJ2-7; no DNA check was done on the table's D call, TRBD2. TRBV7-5 is a recognized pseudogene. The CDR3 runs 18 residues. The CDR3 sequence: CARSVRTSGSPVAYEQYF. CDR3 bases: TGTGCCAGAAGCGTGAGGACTAGCGGGAGCCCCGTGGCCTACGAGCAGTACTTC.

The chain carries TRBV7-8 and TRBJ1-4, with 12 bases matching TRBD1. Looked up from germline, CDR1 is SGHVS and CDR2 is FQNEAQ. The CDR3 length is 15 residues. In nucleotides, the CDR3 is TGTGCAGTCCGGGACAGGGGGCAGGTTAATGAAAAACTGTTTTTT. Its protein product is CAVRDRGQVNEKLFF.

The J gene is TRBJ2-5, the V gene TRBV7-2; D is undetermined. The CDR3 runs to 11 residues. V was trimmed by 5 bases and J by 7 bases, leaving 8 bases between them. CDR1 and CDR2 from the germline V gene are SGHTA and FQGNSA. This CDR3 reads CASSPTGTQYF. The CDR3, as DNA: TGTGCCAGCAGCCCTACCGGGACCCAGTACTTC. Drawing the rest from reference TRBV7-2 and TRBJ2-5, the complete variable domain is GAGVSQSPSNKVTEKGKDVELRCDPISGHTALYWYRQSLGQGLEFLIYFQGNSAPDKSGLPSDRFSAERTGGSVSTLTIQRTQQEDSAVYLCASSPTGTQYFGPGTRLLVL.

The V call is TRBV4-1, the J call TRBJ2-2, with a tentative D call TRBD2 (5 bases). Trimming cost V 4 bases and J 8 bases, with 11 bases left between them. There are 13 residues in the CDR3. CDR1 and CDR2 (germline): MGHRA, YSYEKL. CDR3 in amino acids: CASSLLALGELFF. CDR3 nucleotide sequence: TGCGCCAGCAGCCTCCTAGCCCTGGGGGAGCTGTTTTTT.

This rearrangement joins TRBV10-3 to TRBJ1-5; 12 nucleotides align to TRBD1. This CDR3 comprises 15 residues. From germline, CDR1 is ENHRY and CDR2 SYGVKD. V was pared by 8 bases and J by 4 bases, with 6 bases of the junction left unmatched. CDR3 region: CAIGQGQGANQPQHF. The CDR3 bases are TGTGCCATCGGACAGGGACAGGGGGCGAATCAGCCCCAGCATTTT.

V gene TRBV5-1 combines with J gene TRBJ2-1, with 9 positions matching TRBD2. Germline values: CDR1 SGHRS, CDR2 YFSETQ. With 3 bases clipped from V and 0 bases from J, the junction kept 16 bases outside the gene matches. The CDR3 loop spans 20 amino acids. CDR3 amino acids: CASSSLWREGTSSSYNEQFF. The CDR3 bases are TGCGCCAGCAGCTCCCTCTGGCGGGAGGGGACCTCGTCCTCCTACAATGAGCAGTTCTTC.

This clone turned up a few times. V usage is TRBV4-3 and J usage is TRBJ2-5; perhaps TRBD1 as D (5 bases). Trimming shortened V by 5 bases and J by 0 bases, and 10 bases separated the two germline ends. CDR3 length: 14 amino acids. The germline V gene has CDR1 LGHNA and CDR2 YSLEER. The CDR3 region is CASSVPGNQETQYF. DNA of the CDR3: TGCGCCAGCAGCGTCCCAGGGAACCAAGAGACCCAGTACTTC.